The rows below give T cell receptor beta chains drawn from one sample of a study of T cell responses to AZD1222 COVID-19 vaccine. Measured with immunoSEQ multiplex PCR; TCRdb has only the in-frame clones, and not every one. The sample holds tens of thousands of clones, under 95% seen once. Sequenced here: peripheral blood, sampled on day 0 of AZD1222 vaccination. The receptors come from an adult in good health. CDR3s include the opening cysteine and the closing phenylalanine or tryptophan. A D gene is named only where the DNA matches it firmly. A clone size is listed for some rows: how often the clone was seen (once, few, many), or a class if it is expanded.

.,.,TRBJ1-4,TRBV28,14,TGTGCCAGCATGGGGTCGGCCTATCATGAAAAACTGTTTTTT,CASMGSAYHEKLFF
.,.,TRBJ1-2,TRBV3-1/TRBV3-2,13,TGTGCCAGCAGCCAATCAGGGGAACGTGGCTACACCTTC,CASSQSGERGYTF
once,.,TRBJ2-1,TRBV28,12,TGTGCCAGCAGTTTGGTCCCCAATGAGCAGTTCTTC,CASSLVPNEQFF
.,TRBD1,TRBJ2-5,TRBV7-2,14,TGTGCCAGCAGTTTTCGACAGGGAAAAGAGACCCAGTACTTC,CASSFRQGKETQYF
once,.,TRBJ1-5,TRBV5-6,13,TGTGCCAGCAGCTTGGGGCCAGATCAGCCCCAGCATTTT,CASSLGPDQPQHF
.,.,TRBJ2-7,TRBV19,15,TGTGCCAGTAGTATCGGGACTGCGGACTCCTACGAGCAGTACTTC,CASSIGTADSYEQYF
.,.,TRBJ2-7,TRBV9,14,TGTGCCAGCAGCGTAGACGGGAGCCAGTACGAGCAGTACTTC,CASSVDGSQYEQYF
.,.,TRBJ2-1,TRBV5-6,15,TGTGCCAGCAGCGCGGACGGACGAGGAGACAATGAGCAGTTCTTC,CASSADGRGDNEQFF
few,.,TRBJ2-7,TRBV2,12,TGTGCCAGCACCGTAGGGGCCTACGAGCAGTACTTC,CASTVGAYEQYF
.,TRBD2,TRBJ2-2,TRBV7-9,18,TGTGCCAGCAGCTTATACCCTAGCGGGAGAGTACGTACCGGGGAGCTGTTTTTT,CASSLYPSGRVRTGELFF
.,.,TRBJ1-1,TRBV19,13,TGTGCCAGTGACGGGGCAGGGGTTAATGAAGCTTTCTTT,CASDGAGVNEAFF
.,.,TRBJ1-2,TRBV9,15,TGTGCCAGCAGCGTAGGTCTGGGGGCAAACTATGGCTACACCTTC,CASSVGLGANYGYTF
.,.,TRBJ1-1,TRBV9,13,TGTGCCAGCAGCGCGTCAGGGGAAAGTGAAGCTTTCTTT,CASSASGESEAFF
.,TRBD2,TRBJ2-5,TRBV6-5,14,TGTGCCAGCAGTTACTTTCTAGCGGGAGAGACCCAGTACTTC,CASSYFLAGETQYF
.,.,TRBJ1-4,TRBV29-1,13,TGCAGCGTCACTAGGGACACCTATGAAAAACTGTTTTTT,CSVTRDTYEKLFF
few,.,TRBJ2-5,TRBV10-3,13,TGTGCCATCAGAGAGCGGAGTCAAGAGACCCAGTACTTC,CAIRERSQETQYF
.,TRBD2,TRBJ2-1,TRBV10-1,18,TGCGCCAGCCTGACGGGACTAGTTTGTACGAGCTCCTACAATGAGCAGTTCTTC,CASLTGLVCTSSYNEQFF
few,.,TRBJ2-7,TRBV3-1/TRBV3-2,15,TGTGCCAGCAGCCCCGAGGGCGGCAGCTCCTACGAGCAGTACTTC,CASSPEGGSSYEQYF
.,.,TRBJ2-7,TRBV10-3,13,TGTGCCATCAGTCAGGAAAAGGTCCACGAGCAGTACTTC,CAISQEKVHEQYF
.,.,TRBJ1-3,TRBV28,16,TGTGCCAGCAGTTTTGCCGGGACCCTCTCTGGAAACACCATATATTTT,CASSFAGTLSGNTIYF
.,TRBD1,TRBJ2-7,TRBV6-2/TRBV6-3,15,TGTGCCAGCAGTCCACCGGGACAGGAGACCTACGAGCAGTACTTC,CASSPPGQETYEQYF
.,.,TRBJ1-4,TRBV18,15,TGTGCCAGCTCAGCCCTTGCTGGGGCTAATGAAAAACTGTTTTTT,CASSALAGANEKLFF
.,.,TRBJ1-1,TRBV19,16,TGTGCCTGCACCCCTCGGCAGGTCTTTATGAACACTGAAGCTTTCTTT,CACTPRQVFMNTEAFF
.,TRBD1,TRBJ2-5,TRBV5-6,13,TGTGCCAGCAGTCGGACAGGTGGGGAGACCCAGTACTTC,CASSRTGGETQYF
.,TRBD2,TRBJ2-5,TRBV6-2/TRBV6-3,14,TGTGCCAGCAGCCAAGGACTAGCCCAAGAGACCCAGTACTTC,CASSQGLAQETQYF
.,TRBD1,TRBJ1-6,TRBV3-1/TRBV3-2,15,TGTGCCAGCAGCCACTGGACAGGGGTTGGTTCACCCCTCCACTTT,CASSHWTGVGSPLHF
.,.,TRBJ2-7,TRBV9,14,TGTGCCAGCAGCGAACTAGAGGGGTCAGCCGAGCAGTACTTC,CASSELEGSAEQYF
.,TRBD1,TRBJ2-5,TRBV2,15,TGTGCCAGCAGTGACCGCGGGACAGGGGGAGAGACCCAGTACTTC,CASSDRGTGGETQYF
.,.,TRBJ2-7,TRBV19,14,TGTGCCAGTAGTATCCACACAACCACCTACGAGCAGTACTTC,CASSIHTTTYEQYF